The rows below give T cell receptor beta chains drawn from one sample of a study of monozygotic twins with inflammatory bowel disease. TCRdb re-called the 5' RACE reads and shows each CDR3 protein once, DNA omitted. The sample's table shows about 380,000 distinct CDR3 sequences. The sequencing sample was made of blood. The receptors here all came from a human donor with ulcerative colitis or Crohn's disease, or a healthy co-twin of an affected twin (not recorded which). CDR3s include the opening cysteine and the closing phenylalanine or tryptophan.

j_call | v_call | cdr3_aa
TRBJ1-1 | TRBV29-1 | CSVEDRQFLRTEAFF
TRBJ1-1 | TRBV7-3 | CASSLGPEQGMNTEAFF
TRBJ2-1 | TRBV5-1 | CASSLWGQDAGKKQFF
TRBJ1-1 | TRBV29-1 | CSTDRGWGMNTEAFF
TRBJ2-1 | TRBV2 | CAGLAGDYNEQFF
TRBJ2-7 | TRBV29-1 | CSVSQGTYEQYF
TRBJ1-1 | TRBV7-2 | CASSATGTENTEAFF
TRBJ2-1 | TRBV10-3 | CAISDPPSGGSYNEQFF
TRBJ2-1 | TRBV4-2 | CASSQDQLAGGYNEQFF
TRBJ1-1 | TRBV14 | CASSQVWAGEAFF
TRBJ2-7 | TRBV2 | CASSVGYEQYF
TRBJ1-6 | TRBV20-1 | CSARPMKSSYNSPLHF
TRBJ1-5 | TRBV7-9 | CASSRDRGDQPQHF
TRBJ2-1 | TRBV11-2 | CASSKRIGPTSLGSYNEQFF
TRBJ1-1 | TRBV5-1 | CASSLLTGVNTEAFF
TRBJ1-2 | TRBV12-3/TRBV12-4 | CASSLARDRDLNYGYTF
TRBJ1-1 | TRBV7-2 | CASSRSLTEAFF
TRBJ2-2 | TRBV20-1 | CSARKGWNTGELFF
TRBJ2-3 | TRBV9 | CASSVDGRLAGGTLSTDTQYF
TRBJ2-7 | TRBV4-2 | CASSQVVRGDGTYEQYF
TRBJ2-1 | TRBV6-6 | CASSYSIAYNEQFF
TRBJ2-2 | TRBV7-9 | CASRQDNTGELFF
TRBJ1-2 | TRBV10-3 | CAISKKGMENYGYTF
TRBJ1-4 | TRBV6-9 | CASSYWKGGDGEKLFF
TRBJ2-1 | TRBV7-9 | CASSPDLVRADNEQFF
TRBJ2-7 | TRBV5-1 | CASSFLRGIAYEQYF
TRBJ2-3 | TRBV7-2 | CASSQLASTDTQYF
TRBJ1-2 | TRBV30 | CAWSVQGFYGYTF
TRBJ1-3 | TRBV7-2 | CASSAEPDTIYF
TRBJ1-5 | TRBV6-2/TRBV6-3 | CASSYFTGGNQPQHF
TRBJ2-3 | TRBV20-1 | CSASDFGGGPDTQYF
TRBJ2-3 | TRBV18 | CASTPPSADTQYF
TRBJ1-5 | TRBV20-1 | CSARAPGIVNQPQHF
TRBJ2-3 | TRBV5-1 | CASSLGTGGRRKYF
TRBJ1-1 | TRBV19 | CASSSYPGASVTEAFF
TRBJ2-7 | TRBV29-1 | CSARDGPLGEQYF
TRBJ2-1 | TRBV5-6 | CASSRRWSSYNEQFF
TRBJ2-1 | TRBV12-3/TRBV12-4 | CASSLNAPQPFF
TRBJ2-2 | TRBV11-1 | CASSFPSGTSGGVNTGELFF
TRBJ2-7 | TRBV9 | CASSAGNLYEQYF
TRBJ2-5 | TRBV5-1 | CASSLGAVQETQYF
TRBJ1-2 | TRBV7-9 | CASSLEVRGYGYTF
TRBJ2-3 | TRBV6-1 | CASHLGTGTSDTQYF
TRBJ1-2 | TRBV7-2 | CASSLERGRMDYGYTF
TRBJ1-6 | TRBV4-1 | CASSHIGGGLANSPLHF
TRBJ1-2 | TRBV5-5 | CASSTRTGGEYGYTF
TRBJ1-5 | TRBV12-3/TRBV12-4 | CASSLAGWSGELNSNQPQHF
TRBJ2-7 | TRBV9 | CASSPETGFDFEQYF
TRBJ1-3 | TRBV27 | CASSPQGGSGNTIYF
TRBJ2-7 | TRBV6-2/TRBV6-3 | CASSPGTEAYEQYF
TRBJ2-4 | TRBV7-3 | CASSLLGREPLGAKNIQYF
TRBJ2-7 | TRBV20-1 | CSVRSGQGWGEQYF
TRBJ1-2 | TRBV29-1 | CSVEVEGGNTF